The sequence of this T cell receptor (beta chain) was determined in a study of human CD8 memory T cell subsets. Libraries for TCR beta were constructed using UMI-labeled 5' RACE. TCRdb re-called the 5' RACE reads; every CDR3 protein appears as one record, without DNA. This repertoire includes around 4,000 distinct CDR3 sequences. Germline values: CDR1 LGHNA, CDR2 YSLEER. CDR3 size: 20 residues. The V call is TRBV4-3, the J call TRBJ2-5; the D call from TCRdb, TRBD2, cannot be confirmed without DNA. What was sequenced was CD8+ T cells from PBMCs. This clonotype was obtained from a human donor in good health. The CDR3: CASSQAWGLAATLYQETQYF.